The 10 T cell receptor beta chains listed next were all sequenced from one sample in a study of CD8+ T cells in alopecia areata. Sorting of pooled cutaneous lymph node cells used CD4, CD8alpha, NKG2D, NKG2ACE and other markers. Following RNA extraction, reverse transcription yielded cDNA that acted as the sequencing template. Sequencing was performed with immunoSEQ multiplex PCR; in TCRdb, only in-frame clones are kept and a portion is missing. The profile covers roughly 260,000 clones, none occurring a single time. Sample: CD4+ T cells sorted from a lymph node. The source is a C3H/HeJ mouse with alopecia areata. The strain's MHC: H2-k.

This clone was seen a handful of times. Genes here carry mouse names. The read halts 4 residues ahead of the CDR3 end, with the missing end drawn from the germline J gene. The rearrangement uses TRBV13-3 and TRBJ2-5, with D perhaps TRBD2 (6 bases). The CDR3 totals 15 residues. CDR1 and CDR2 (germline): NNHDY, SYVADS. V was clipped by 3 bases and J by 0 bases, with 11 bases between them. CDR3 DNA, as far as it was read: TGTGCCAGCAGTGCCCTGGGGCTTAACCAAGAC. Amino acids: CASSALGLNQD. The full-length CDR3 reads as CASSALGLNQDTQYF.

This clone was observed a few times. The gene symbols are mouse symbols. The read finishes 4 residues shy of the CDR3 end, and the germline J gene is used to complete it. Other DNA sequences in this specimen translate into the identical CDR3. The rearrangement links TRBV31 to TRBJ1-2, with 8 bases matching TRBD1. Germline V gene lookup returns CDR1 GKSSPN and CDR2 SITVG. J was trimmed by 1 base and V by 0 bases; bases with no gene match: 1. CDR3 length: 14 residues. The CDR3: CAWSLDRGNSDYTF. The sequenced CDR3 bases are TGTGCCTGGAGTCTAGACAGGGGAAACTCC.

Of note for this clone: Genes and germline come from the mouse. The read gets to within 4 residues of the CDR3 end, and the germline J gene fills in the rest. The V and J genes are TRBV1 and TRBJ2-7; tentatively, D is TRBD1 (5 bases). The CDR3 length is 14 residues. Germline V gene sequence: CDR1 NSQYPW, CDR2 LRSPGD (reference sequence). V gave up 0 bases and J gave up 3 bases, with 9 bases separating them. CDR3 in amino acids: CTCSADRTIYEQYF. Partial CDR3 DNA: TGCACCTGCAGTGCAGATAGGACAATCTAT.

In its sample, this clone was seen a few times. The gene names given are mouse names. The read ends 4 residues early relative to the CDR3; the germline J gene fills the gap. The chain has TRBV29 and TRBJ2-3, with TRBD1 identical over 10 bases. The CDR3 spans 14 residues. CDR1 and CDR2 (germline): MSHET, SYDVDS. The trim removed 6 bases at V and 4 bases at J, leaving 4 bases unmatched. The CDR3 bases that were read are TGTGCTAGCAGCCCGGGACAGGGGCCAGAA. This gives the protein CASSPGQGPE. The whole CDR3 is CASSPGQGPETLYF.

Comments on this clone: These gene names are mouse names. The missing CDR3 end, 4 residues past where the read stops, is filled in from the germline J gene. Other DNA sequences in the same sample also yield this CDR3. The rearrangement uses TRBV1 and TRBJ2-3; D possibly corresponds to TRBD1 (6 bases). CDR3 size: 15 residues. The germline gives CDR1 NSQYPW, CDR2 LRSPGD (reference sequence). With 3 bases removed from V and 0 bases from J, the gap between germline ends came to 10 bases. The CDR3 sequence is CTCSASRGSAETLYF. CDR3 DNA (partial): TGCACCTGCAGTGCTTCCAGGGGTAGTGCAGAA.

This clone was counted a few times. Germline and genes: mouse. Read coverage stops 4 residues before the CDR3 terminus; the germline J gene supplies the remainder. This specimen includes other DNA sequences encoding the same CDR3. The rearrangement links TRBV19 to TRBJ1-1; TRBD1 aligns across 7 bases. The CDR3 runs 15 residues. Germline CDR1 is FNHDT and CDR2 is SITEND (reference sequence). Trimming cost V 1 base and J 0 bases; bases outside gene matches: 3. The CDR3 sequence: CASSISGTANTEVFF. The DNA read from the CDR3 is TGTGCCAGCAGTATAAGTGGGACAGCAAACACA.

Note on this clone: Genes and germline come from the mouse. The CDR3 goes on 3 residues after the read ends, and that part is filled in from the germline J gene. The sample holds other DNA sequences that translate to the same CDR3. V usage is TRBV31 and J usage is TRBJ1-6; a weak D match, TRBD1 (6 bases). TRBJ1-6 is an open reading frame, and its role is uncertain. This CDR3 spans 14 amino acids. Per the germline V gene, CDR1 is GKSSPN and CDR2 is SITVG. Trimming left V 0 bases short and J 7 bases short, with 10 bases between. The CDR3 loop is CAWSLEGGNSPLYF. Partial CDR3 DNA: TGTGCCTGGAGTCTAGAAGGGGGAAATTCGCCC.

This clone was seen a handful of times. Mouse names are used for the genes. Read coverage stops 4 residues before the CDR3 terminus; the germline J gene supplies the remainder. V gene TRBV29 combines with J gene TRBJ2-2, with D possibly matching TRBD1 (6 bases). The CDR3 length is 16 residues. Germline V CDR1 and CDR2: MSHET, SYDVDS. Trimming cost V 0 bases and J 2 bases, with 10 bases left between them. The CDR3 region is CASSLSGDTNTGQLYF. The CDR3 bases that were read are TGTGCTAGCAGTTTATCAGGGGACACCAACACCGGG.

This clone came up a few times. Each gene name is a mouse one. The read finishes 4 residues shy of the CDR3 end, and the germline J gene is used to complete it. V and J are TRBV4 and TRBJ2-2; no definite D call. Germline CDR1 reads LGHDT; CDR2 reads YNNKQL (reference sequence). There are 14 residues in the CDR3. Between the trimmed V and J ends, which lost 5 bases and 0 bases, there was a span of 7 bases. The CDR3 protein is CASSPTSNTGQLYF. CDR3 bases read: TGTGCCAGCAGCCCGACATCAAACACCGGG.

This clone was seen a handful of times. Genes here carry mouse names. The read ends 4 residues early relative to the CDR3; the germline J gene fills the gap. The gene calls are TRBV13-1 and TRBJ1-2; the match to TRBD1 covers 7 bases. Germline-derived CDR1 and CDR2 are NSHNY and SYGAGN. Trimming took 3 bases from V and 0 from J; bases not matched to a gene: 2. The CDR3 spans 14 residues. The sequenced CDR3 bases are TGTGCCAGCAGTGTCGGGACAGCAAACTCC. It is translated as CASSVGTANS. The whole CDR3 protein reads CASSVGTANSDYTF.